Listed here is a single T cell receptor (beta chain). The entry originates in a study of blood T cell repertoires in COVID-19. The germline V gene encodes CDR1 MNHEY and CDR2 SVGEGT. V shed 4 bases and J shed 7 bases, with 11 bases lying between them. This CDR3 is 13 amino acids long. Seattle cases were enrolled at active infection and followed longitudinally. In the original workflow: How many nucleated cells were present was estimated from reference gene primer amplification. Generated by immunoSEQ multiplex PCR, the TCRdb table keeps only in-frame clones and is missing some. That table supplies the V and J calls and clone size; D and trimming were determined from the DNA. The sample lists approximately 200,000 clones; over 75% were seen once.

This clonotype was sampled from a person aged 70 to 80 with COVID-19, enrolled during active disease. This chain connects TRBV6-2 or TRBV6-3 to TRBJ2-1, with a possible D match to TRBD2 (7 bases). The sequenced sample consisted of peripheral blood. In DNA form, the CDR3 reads TGTGCCAGCAGTTTAAAGGGGGGGAATGAGCAGTTCTTC. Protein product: CASSLKGGNEQFF.